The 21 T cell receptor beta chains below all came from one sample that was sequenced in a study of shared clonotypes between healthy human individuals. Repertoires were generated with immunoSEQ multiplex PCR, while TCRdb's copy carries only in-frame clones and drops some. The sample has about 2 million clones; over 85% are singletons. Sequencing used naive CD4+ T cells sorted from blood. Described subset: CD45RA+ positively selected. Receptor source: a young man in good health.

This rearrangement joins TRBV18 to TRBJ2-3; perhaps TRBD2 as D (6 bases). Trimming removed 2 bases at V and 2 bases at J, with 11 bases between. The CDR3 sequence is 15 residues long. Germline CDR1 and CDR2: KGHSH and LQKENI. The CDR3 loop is CASSPGIAVTDTQYF. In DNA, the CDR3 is TGTGCCAGCTCACCAGGAATAGCGGTCACAGATACGCAGTATTTT.

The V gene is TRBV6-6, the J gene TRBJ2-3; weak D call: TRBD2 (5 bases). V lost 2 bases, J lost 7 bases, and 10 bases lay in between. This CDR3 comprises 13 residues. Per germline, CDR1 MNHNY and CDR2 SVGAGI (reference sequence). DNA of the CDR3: TGTGCCAGCAGTTACGGTGGAGGAAATACGCAGTATTTT. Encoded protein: CASSYGGGNTQYF.

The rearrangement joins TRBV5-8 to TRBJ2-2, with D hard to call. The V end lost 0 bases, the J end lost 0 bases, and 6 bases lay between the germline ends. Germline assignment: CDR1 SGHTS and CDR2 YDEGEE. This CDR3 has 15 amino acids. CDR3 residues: CASSLGQPNTGELFF. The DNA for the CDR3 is TGTGCCAGCAGCTTGGGCCAGCCGAACACCGGGGAGCTGTTTTTT. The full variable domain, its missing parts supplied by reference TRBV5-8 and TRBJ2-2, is EAGVTQSPTHLIKTRGQQATLRCSPISGHTSVYWYQQALGLGLQFLLWYDEGEERNRGNFPPRFSGRQFPNYSSELNVNALELEDSALYLCASSLGQPNTGELFFGEGSRLTVL.

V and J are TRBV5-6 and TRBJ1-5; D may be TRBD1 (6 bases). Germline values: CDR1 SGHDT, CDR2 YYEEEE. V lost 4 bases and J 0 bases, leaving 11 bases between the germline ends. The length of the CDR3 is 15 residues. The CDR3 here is CASSKRGVSNQPQHF. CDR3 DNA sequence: TGTGCCAGCAGCAAAAGGGGGGTTAGCAATCAGCCCCAGCATTTT.

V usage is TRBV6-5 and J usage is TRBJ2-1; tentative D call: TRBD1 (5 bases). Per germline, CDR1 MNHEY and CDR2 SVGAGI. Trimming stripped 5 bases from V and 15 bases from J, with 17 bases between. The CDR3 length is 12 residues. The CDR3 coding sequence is TGTGCCAGCAGTCCCCCTGGGGCCGCGTGGTTCTTC. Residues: CASSPPGAAWFF.

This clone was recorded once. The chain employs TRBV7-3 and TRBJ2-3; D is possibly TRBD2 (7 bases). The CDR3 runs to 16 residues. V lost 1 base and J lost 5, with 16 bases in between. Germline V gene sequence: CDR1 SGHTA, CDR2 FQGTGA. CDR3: CASSLKAGAGGDTQYF. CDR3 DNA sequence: TGTGCCAGCAGCTTAAAGGCGGGGGCCGGTGGAGATACGCAGTATTTT.

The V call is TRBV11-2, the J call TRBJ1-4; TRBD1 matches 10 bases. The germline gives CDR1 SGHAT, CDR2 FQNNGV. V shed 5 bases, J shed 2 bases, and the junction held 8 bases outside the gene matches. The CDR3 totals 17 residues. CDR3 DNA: TGTGCCAGCAGCGTCCTCCGGGACAGGGGTACTAATGAAAAACTGTTTTTT. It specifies CASSVLRDRGTNEKLFF. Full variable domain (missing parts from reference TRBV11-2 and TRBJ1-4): EAGVAQSPRYKIIEKRQSVAFWCNPISGHATLYWYQQILGQGPKLLIQFQNNGVVDDSQLPKDRFSAERLKGVDSTLKIQPAKLEDSAVYLCASSVLRDRGTNEKLFFGSGTQLSVL.

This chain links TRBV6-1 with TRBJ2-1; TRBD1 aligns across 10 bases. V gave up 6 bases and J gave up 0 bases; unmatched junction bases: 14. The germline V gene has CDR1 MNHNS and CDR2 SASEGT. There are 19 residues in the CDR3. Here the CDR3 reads CASRESGTGVKGSYNEQFF. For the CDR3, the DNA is TGTGCCAGCAGAGAATCCGGGACAGGGGTGAAGGGCTCCTACAATGAGCAGTTCTTC.

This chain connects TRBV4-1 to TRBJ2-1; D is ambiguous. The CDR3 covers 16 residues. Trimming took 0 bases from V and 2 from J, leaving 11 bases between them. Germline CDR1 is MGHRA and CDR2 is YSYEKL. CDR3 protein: CASSQEIATTYNEQFF. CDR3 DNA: TGCGCCAGCAGCCAAGAAATAGCAACTACCTACAATGAGCAGTTCTTC.

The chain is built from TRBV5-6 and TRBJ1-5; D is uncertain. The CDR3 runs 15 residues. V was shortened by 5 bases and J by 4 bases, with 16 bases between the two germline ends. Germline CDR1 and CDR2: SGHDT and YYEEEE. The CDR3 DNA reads TGTGCCAGCAGTGCCACACGGTCTGGAAATCAGCCCCAGCATTTT. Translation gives CASSATRSGNQPQHF.

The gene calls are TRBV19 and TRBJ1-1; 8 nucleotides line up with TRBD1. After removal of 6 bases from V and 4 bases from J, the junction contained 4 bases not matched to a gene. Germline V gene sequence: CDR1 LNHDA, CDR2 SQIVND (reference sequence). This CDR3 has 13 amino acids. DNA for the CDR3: TGTGCCAGTAGGGGACAGGCGGTCACTGAAGCTTTCTTT. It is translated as CASRGQAVTEAFF.

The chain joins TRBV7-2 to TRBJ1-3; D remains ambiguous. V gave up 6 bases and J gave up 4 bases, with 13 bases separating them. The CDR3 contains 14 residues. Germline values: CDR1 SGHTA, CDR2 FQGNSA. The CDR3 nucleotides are TGTGCCAGCAGGTCCGAGGTCCCCGGAAACACCATATATTTT. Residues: CASRSEVPGNTIYF.

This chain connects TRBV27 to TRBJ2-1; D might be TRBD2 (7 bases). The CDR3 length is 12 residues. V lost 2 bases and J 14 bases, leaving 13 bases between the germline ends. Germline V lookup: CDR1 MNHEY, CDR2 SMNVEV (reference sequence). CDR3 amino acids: CASSLLGGGKFF. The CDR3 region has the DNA TGTGCCAGCAGTTTACTAGGGGGGGGTAAGTTCTTC.

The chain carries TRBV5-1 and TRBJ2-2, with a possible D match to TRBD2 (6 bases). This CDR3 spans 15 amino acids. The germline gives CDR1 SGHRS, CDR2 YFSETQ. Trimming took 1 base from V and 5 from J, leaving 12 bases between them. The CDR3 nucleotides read TGCGCCAGCAGCTTGATCGGGGCGGGGACCGGGGAGCTGTTTTTT. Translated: CASSLIGAGTGELFF.

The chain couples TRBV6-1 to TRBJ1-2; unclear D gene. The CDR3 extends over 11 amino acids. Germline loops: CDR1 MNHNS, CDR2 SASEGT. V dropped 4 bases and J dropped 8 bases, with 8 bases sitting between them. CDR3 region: CASSVGSGYTF. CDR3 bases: TGTGCCAGCAGTGTGGGGTCGGGCTACACCTTC.

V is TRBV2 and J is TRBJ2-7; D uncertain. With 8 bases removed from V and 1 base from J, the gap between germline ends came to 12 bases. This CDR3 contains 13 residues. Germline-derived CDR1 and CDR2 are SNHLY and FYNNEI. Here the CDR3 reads CASSLELSYEQYF. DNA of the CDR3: TGTGCCAGCTCGCTAGAGTTGTCCTACGAGCAGTACTTC.

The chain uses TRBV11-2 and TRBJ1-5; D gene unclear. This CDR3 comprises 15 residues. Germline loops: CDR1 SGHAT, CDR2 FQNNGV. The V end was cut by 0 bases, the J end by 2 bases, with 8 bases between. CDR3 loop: CASSLDLVGNQPQHF. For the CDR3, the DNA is TGTGCCAGCAGCTTAGATCTGGTCGGCAATCAGCCCCAGCATTTT.

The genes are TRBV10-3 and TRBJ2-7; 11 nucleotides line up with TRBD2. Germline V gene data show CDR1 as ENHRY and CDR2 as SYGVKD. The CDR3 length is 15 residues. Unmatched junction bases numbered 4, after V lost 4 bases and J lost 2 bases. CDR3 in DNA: TGTGCCATCAGTGTACTAGCGGGGGACCCCTACGAGCAGTACTTC. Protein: CAISVLAGDPYEQYF.

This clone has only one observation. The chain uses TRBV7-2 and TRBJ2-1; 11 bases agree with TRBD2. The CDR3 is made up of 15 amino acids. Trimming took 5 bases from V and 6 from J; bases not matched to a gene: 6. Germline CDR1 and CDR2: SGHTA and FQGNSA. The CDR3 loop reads CASSAISGRANEQFF. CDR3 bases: TGTGCCAGCAGCGCGATTAGCGGGAGGGCCAATGAGCAGTTCTTC. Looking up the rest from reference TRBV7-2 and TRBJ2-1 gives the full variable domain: GAGVSQSPSNKVTEKGKDVELRCDPISGHTALYWYRQSLGQGLEFLIYFQGNSAPDKSGLPSDRFSAERTGGSVSTLTIQRTQQEDSAVYLCASSAISGRANEQFFGPGTRLTVL.

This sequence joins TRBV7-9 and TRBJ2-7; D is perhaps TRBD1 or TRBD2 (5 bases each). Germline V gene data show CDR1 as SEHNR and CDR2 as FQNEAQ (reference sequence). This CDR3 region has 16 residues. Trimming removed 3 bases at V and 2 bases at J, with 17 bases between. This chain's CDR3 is CASSFGLPGSTYEQYF. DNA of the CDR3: TGTGCCAGCAGCTTCGGACTCCCAGGGTCCACCTACGAGCAGTACTTC.

The CDR3 nucleotides are TGTGCCAGCAGTGGACAGGGAGGCGGTGGCTACACCTTC. Translating it yields CASSGQGGGGYTF. The chain couples TRBV6-5 to TRBJ1-2; TRBD1 matches at 8 bases. CDR1 MNHEY and CDR2 SVGAGI come from the germline V gene. After removal of 5 bases from V and 7 bases from J, the junction contained 6 bases not matched to a gene. The CDR3 is 13 amino acids.